Listed here is a single T cell receptor beta chain. Its antigen is unknown. No much larger clone exists at a distance of one base, and base qualities are not known. One collaborating source in Seattle enrolled patients during active infection and followed them longitudinally through the course of disease. Each collaborating institution followed its own protocols to collect whole blood in K2EDTA tubes. For TCRbeta analysis, collaborators shipped samples in one of three forms: frozen whole blood, isolated PBMCs, or DNA extracted from either of those sample types. The record originates from a study of blood T cell repertoires in COVID-19 (dated by TCRdb to 2018 to 2021). For the study in its entirety: Collaborator samples came from the United States, Italy and Spain and covered acute and convalescent phases of COVID-19. The material from the prospective study consisted of cDNA or gDNA derived from T cells, B-cell-depleted T cells, or PBMCs. Subjects who had been exposed to COVID-19, were actively infected with it, or had recovered from it provided the deeply sampled blood TCRbeta repertoires that made up the dataset. The repertoires were released in a freely available public database meant as a resource for research on the immune response to SARS-CoV-2. The samples were drawn from two sources: the first 160 participants of the ongoing ImmuneRACE study, and fewer than 1,500 subjects contributed by 6 global collaborators. A de-identified subject ID, COVID-19 status, age in years and sex were almost always included in the sample metadata. Where available, HLA class I and class II types were taken from metadata supplied by the sample provider and were not determined by assay-based typing.

Summary of the overall study and its limitations: The amount of clinical and demographic metadata varied by source and participant and was provided uncurated.

TCRbeta CDR3 regions were amplified from genomic DNA by means of the immunoSEQ Assay, a bias-controlled multiplex PCR. The original methods were these. The number of nucleated cells in each sample was estimated from the amplification of reference gene primers within the assay. Sequence reads were collapsed and filtered to measure the absolute abundance of every unique TCRbeta CDR3 rearrangement. For each sample, productive Simpson clonality was calculated by taking the square root of Simpson's diversity index across productive rearrangements. Held by TCRdb, this immuneACCESS table contains in-frame sequences only and omits some clones. Under half of the omission traces to an unresolved V gene where checked; the cause of the rest is unknown. The V and J calls and the clone size are those of that table, but D and trimming were determined from the DNA. The sample contains over 450,000 clones, approximately 88% of them found a single time. The ten largest make up about 8% of the sample.

The source is a woman between 50 and 59 years old with COVID-19, enrolled during active disease. The specimen was peripheral blood.

CDR3 region: CASSPPSGFANTGELFF. The nucleotides read TGTGCCAGCAGCCCCCCTAGCGGGTTCGCGAACACCGGGGAGCTGTTTTTT. This chain joins TRBV11-3 to TRBJ2-2; 8 bases in the junction line up with TRBD2. The CDR3 runs 17 amino acids, cysteine and phenylalanine included. Only CDR3 DNA remains: 51 bases, in frame from the first base. Relative to germline, V is missing 5 bases and J is missing 0 bases, with 8 bases of the junction outside any gene match. As encoded in the germline V gene, CDR1 is SGHNT while CDR2 is YENEEA.